This entry lists 18 T cell receptor beta chains sequenced from one sample in a study of cytomegalovirus exposure and HLA in healthy donors. Primers for the PCR totalled 60 Vbeta and 13 Jbeta. Measured with immunoSEQ multiplex PCR; TCRdb has only the in-frame clones, and not every one. The data show approximately 120,000 clones, over 60% seen once. Sample: PBMCs. The source is a man aged 55 to 69 in good health and CMV-seropositive.

The chain couples TRBV10-3 to TRBJ2-1; 11 nucleotides line up with TRBD2. This CDR3 is 15 amino acids long. Germline V lookup: CDR1 ENHRY, CDR2 SYGVKD. Trimming at V came to 3 bases and at J to 6 bases, leaving 4 bases not matched to a gene. This CDR3 reads CAISEGLAGGNEQFF. CDR3 nucleotide sequence: TGTGCCATCAGTGAAGGGCTAGCGGGGGGCAATGAGCAGTTCTTC.

CDR3 sequence (DNA): TGCAGCGTCACCGGGACAGGGGGCCACGAGCAGTACTTC. Its protein is CSVTGTGGHEQYF. V gene TRBV29-1 combines with J gene TRBJ2-7; 12 positions agree with TRBD1. This CDR3 has 13 residues. CDR1 SQVTM and CDR2 ANQGSEA come from the germline V gene. With 6 bases clipped from V and 5 bases from J, the junction kept 5 bases outside the gene matches.

This clone was counted once. This chain links TRBV18 with TRBJ2-7; TRBD1 is a possible D gene (5 bases). Germline V lookup: CDR1 KGHSH, CDR2 LQKENI. Trimming stripped 2 bases from V and 2 bases from J, with 7 bases between. The CDR3 covers 13 residues. The CDR3 protein is CASSPTQAYEQYF. CDR3 nucleotides: TGTGCCAGCTCACCAACACAGGCCTACGAGCAGTACTTC.

This clone was seen a handful of times. The J gene is TRBJ2-2, the V gene TRBV6-1, with D hard to call. In germline, CDR1 is MNHNS, CDR2 SASEGT. The CDR3 covers 12 residues. V lost 8 bases to trimming and J lost 4 bases, with 8 bases between them. CDR3: CASQVLTGELFF. CDR3 coding DNA: TGTGCCAGCCAGGTTCTCACCGGGGAGCTGTTTTTT.

This chain connects TRBV10-2 to TRBJ2-7, with a tentative D call TRBD1 (6 bases). The CDR3 totals 15 residues. V lost 5 bases and J 6 bases, leaving 20 bases between the germline ends. Germline CDR1 reads WSHSY; CDR2 reads SAAADI. In nucleotides, the CDR3 is TGCGCCAGCAGTTATCACAGGGTTGAAGGGGTCGAGCAGTACTTC. Its translation: CASSYHRVEGVEQYF.

V and J are TRBV6-5 and TRBJ1-2; the D gene is possibly TRBD1 (6 bases). Germline V gene data show CDR1 as MNHEY and CDR2 as SVGAGI. V lost 0 bases to trimming and J lost 3 bases, with 14 bases between them. The CDR3 sequence is 16 residues long. The CDR3 loop is CASSYSGARSDYGYTF. CDR3 coding DNA: TGTGCCAGCAGTTACTCGGGGGCCAGGTCTGACTATGGCTACACCTTC.

The rearrangement links TRBV7-2 to TRBJ1-1; D is uncertain. The V and J ends lost 3 bases and 6 bases respectively, with 8 bases between them. Germline CDR1 and CDR2: SGHTA and FQGNSA. The CDR3 covers 12 residues. CDR3 sequence: CASSFPRSEAFF. For the CDR3, the DNA is TGTGCCAGCAGCTTCCCGCGGTCTGAAGCTTTCTTT.

The V and J genes are TRBV10-2 and TRBJ1-5; D remains unclear. Per germline, CDR1 WSHSY and CDR2 SAAADI. The CDR3 is made up of 12 amino acids. V gave up 7 bases and J gave up 4 bases, with 8 bases separating them. This CDR3 is CASTGGNQPQHF. The CDR3 DNA sequence: TGCGCCAGCACCGGCGGGAATCAGCCCCAGCATTTT.

The rearrangement uses TRBV6-1 and TRBJ2-7; 7 bases agree with TRBD1. Germline CDR1 and CDR2: MNHNS and SASEGT. J gave up 3 bases and V 6 bases, and 11 bases lay outside the gene matches. The CDR3 extends over 15 amino acids. Here the CDR3 reads CASSDGQALYYEQYF. CDR3 in DNA: TGTGCCAGCAGCGATGGACAGGCACTATACTACGAGCAGTACTTC.

The chain recombines TRBV5-4 with TRBJ1-6; possibly TRBD1 for D (5 bases). V was shortened by 1 base and J by 7 bases, with 12 bases between the two germline ends. CDR1 is SGHNT and CDR2 is YYREEE in the germline V gene (reference sequence). The CDR3 length is 15 residues. The CDR3 reads CASSLFQGGNSPLHF. CDR3 nucleotide sequence: TGTGCCAGCAGCTTGTTTCAGGGTGGGAATTCACCCCTCCACTTT.

The chain is built from TRBV5-1 and TRBJ2-7; D gene uncertain. CDR3 size: 13 residues. With 4 bases removed from V and 9 bases from J, the gap between germline ends came to 17 bases. Germline V lookup: CDR1 SGHRS, CDR2 YFSETQ. The CDR3 region has the DNA TGCGCCAGCAGCCAAACAGCAGGCTTGGGGCAGTACTTC. It translates to CASSQTAGLGQYF.

The V call is TRBV5-4, the J call TRBJ1-2; D perhaps matches TRBD1 (6 bases). Trimming shortened V by 3 bases and J by 5 bases, and 17 bases separated the two germline ends. CDR3 length equals 15 residues. The germline V gene has CDR1 SGHNT and CDR2 YYREEE (reference sequence). The CDR3 reads CASSSDHRARYGYTF. The CDR3 DNA follows: TGTGCCAGCAGCTCGGACCACAGGGCGAGATATGGCTACACCTTC.

The chain combines TRBV29-1 with TRBJ1-1; D might be TRBD1 (5 bases). Trimming cost V 4 bases and J 1 base, with 7 bases left between them. This CDR3 has 12 amino acids. The germline V gene encodes CDR1 SQVTM and CDR2 ANQGSEA. CDR3 protein: CSVATGNTEAFF. The CDR3 nucleotides are TGCAGCGTTGCTACAGGGAACACTGAAGCTTTCTTT.

This rearrangement joins TRBV19 to TRBJ2-5, with D possibly being TRBD2 (5 bases). The V end was cut by 4 bases, the J end by 5 bases, with 17 bases between. This CDR3 contains 15 residues. Per germline, CDR1 LNHDA and CDR2 SQIVND (reference sequence). CDR3 loop: CASSKGPAGGETQYF. For the CDR3, the DNA is TGTGCCAGTAGTAAGGGTCCGGCGGGTGGGGAGACCCAGTACTTC. Drawing the rest from reference TRBV19 and TRBJ2-5, the complete variable domain is DGGITQSPKYLFRKEGQNVTLSCEQNLNHDAMYWYRQDPGQGLRLIYYSQIVNDFQKGDIAEGYSVSREKKESFPLTVTSAQKNPTAFYLCASSKGPAGGETQYFGPGTRLLVL.

The genes are TRBV1 and TRBJ2-1; the tabulated D call, TRBD2, remains unverified against the DNA. TRBV1 is a documented pseudogene. CDR3 length equals 16 residues. The CDR3 sequence is CTSSQGELAGYNEQFF. The CDR3 DNA sequence: TGCACCAGCAGCCAAGGGGAGCTAGCGGGGTACAATGAGCAGTTCTTC.

This clone was observed a few times. The chain employs TRBV2 and TRBJ2-1; 11 bases are a match to TRBD2. Germline CDR1 is SNHLY and CDR2 is FYNNEI. Trimming cost V 7 bases and J 2 bases; bases outside gene matches: 4. There are 15 residues in the CDR3. CDR3 DNA sequence: TGTGCCAGCACGTTACTAGCGGGGGCCTACAATGAGCAGTTCTTC. Protein sequence: CASTLLAGAYNEQFF.

V gene TRBV5-4 combines with J gene TRBJ2-7, with 7 bases matching TRBD1. Germline CDR1 is SGHNT and CDR2 is YYREEE (reference sequence). The trim removed 4 bases at V and 7 bases at J, leaving 5 bases unmatched. The CDR3 has 12 amino acids. CDR3 in amino acids: CASSANRGEQYF. The CDR3 coding sequence is TGTGCCAGCAGCGCCAACAGGGGAGAGCAGTACTTC.

V gene TRBV5-1 combines with J gene TRBJ2-1; 10 bases match TRBD2. After removal of 0 bases from V and 4 bases from J, the junction contained 1 base not matched to a gene. Per the germline V gene, CDR1 is SGHRS and CDR2 is YFSETQ. The CDR3 runs to 15 residues. In nucleotides, the CDR3 is TGCGCCAGCAGCTTGGCTAGCGGGGGATACAATGAGCAGTTCTTC. It encodes CASSLASGGYNEQFF. Complete variable domain (other parts from reference TRBV5-1 and TRBJ2-1): KAGVTQTPRYLIKTRGQQVTLSCSPISGHRSVSWYQQTPGQGLQFLFEYFSETQRNKGNFPGRFSGRQFSNSRSEMNVSTLELGDSALYLCASSLASGGYNEQFFGPGTRLTVL.